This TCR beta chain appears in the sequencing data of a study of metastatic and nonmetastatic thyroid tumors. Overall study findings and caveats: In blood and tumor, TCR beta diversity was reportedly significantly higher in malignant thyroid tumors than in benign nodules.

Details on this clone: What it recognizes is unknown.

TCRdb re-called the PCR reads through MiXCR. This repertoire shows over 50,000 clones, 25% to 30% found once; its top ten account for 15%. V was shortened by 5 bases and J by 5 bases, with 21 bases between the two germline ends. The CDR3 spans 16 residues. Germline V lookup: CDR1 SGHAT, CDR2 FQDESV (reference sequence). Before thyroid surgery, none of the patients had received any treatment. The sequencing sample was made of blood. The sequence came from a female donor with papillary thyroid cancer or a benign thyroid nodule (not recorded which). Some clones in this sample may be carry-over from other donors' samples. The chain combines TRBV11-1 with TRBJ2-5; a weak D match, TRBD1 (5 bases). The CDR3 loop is CASSIRNGPKGETQYF. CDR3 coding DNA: TGTGCCAGCAGCATAAGGAACGGACCGAAGGGGGAGACCCAGTACTTC.